This TCR beta chain was identified during a study of control samples from healthy donors and cancer patients. From germline, CDR1 is SGHRS and CDR2 YFSETQ. Unmatched junction bases numbered 7, after V lost 1 base and J lost 0 bases. The CDR3 consists of 16 residues. The assay was immunoSEQ multiplex PCR, and TCRdb's table has in-frame clones only and misses some. The sample lists 150,000 to 200,000 clones; roughly 90% were seen once. The sample consisted of blood. This sequence originates from a man aged 30-40 years in good health. The V and J genes are TRBV5-1 and TRBJ2-7; TRBD2 agrees at 7 bases. The CDR3: CASSLRSGGYSYEQYF. In DNA form, the CDR3 reads TGCGCCAGCAGCTTGCGGTCCGGGGGGTACTCCTACGAGCAGTACTTC.